This section outlines one T cell receptor beta chain sequence together with its context. Its antigen is still unknown. No per-base quality is available; no much larger clone lies one base away. This entry comes from a study of cytotoxic CD8 clonotypes in ibrutinib-treated CLL (dated by TCRdb to about 2021). About the study as a whole: In this cohort, about 16 patients were treatment-naive and ten to eleven were relapsed/refractory, while 17 to 18 had unmutated IGHV. Partial responses were observed in some 24 patients and complete responses in 2; after a median follow-up of around 68 months, remission was maintained in 14 patients and progression was observed in some 12. Response samples were obtained after a median of approximately eleven months of treatment, with a range of roughly 6 to 40 months. On average, each sample had roughly 230,000 productive templates and approximately 100,000 productive rearrangements. Longitudinal samples were available for about 30% of the roughly 86 trial participants. Cryopreserved peripheral blood mononuclear cells were obtained prior to treatment, at the time of response, and at either disease progression or sustained remission. Every remission and progressive disease sample was obtained while ibrutinib was still being received by the patients. The paper as a whole reports these results and caveats: Baseline clonality exceeded that of age-matched healthy donors and correlated strongly with circulating CD8+ T-cell counts. Lymph node repertoires were not examined, and the timing of sampling was not matched between patients in sustained remission and those whose disease progressed. Clonality increased at ibrutinib response, stayed stable in sustained remission, and fell back toward baseline at progression. Public clonotypes were rare and either shrank or stayed stable during treatment, and the rise in clonality at ibrutinib response reflected expansion of private clonotypes.

CDR1 is given as SGHNT and CDR2 as YYREEE, both from the germline V gene (reference sequence). The CDR3 contains 12 residues, cysteine and phenylalanine counted. Only CDR3 DNA remains: 36 bases, in frame from the first base. V is pared back by 1 base and J by 9 bases, with 8 bases lying between the germline termini. The goal of deep resolution MiSeq sequencing was a depth between 1 in 1 million and 1 in 200,000 T cells, and coverage averaged 10x per clonotype. The immunoSEQ hsTCRB Kit was used to generate the TCR beta libraries. Turning to the authors' computational methods: Data were analyzed with ImmunoSEQ Data Assistant and ImmunoSEQ Analyzer, with V, D and J genes assigned per IMGT definitions. Clonality, which ranges from 0 to 1, was calculated by subtracting the normalized Shannon entropy of productive rearrangement frequencies from one. Public clonotype analysis was restricted to overrepresented clonotypes comprising at least 0.05% of each patient's repertoire. Some 14 age-matched healthy donor repertoires from immuneACCESS served as clonality controls. In its TCRdb copy, this immuneACCESS table keeps in-frame sequences only and misses some clones. Where compared with another copy, unresolved V genes explain less than half of these, and the others have no known cause. The V and J calls and clone size were taken over from that table, and D and trimming were inferred from the DNA. In all, the sample holds 150,000 to 200,000 clones, and approximately 77% of those were seen once. Around 2% of the sample goes to the ten largest clones.

The time point label corresponds to: 12 months on ibrutinib. For TCR beta library preparation, approximately 2 micrograms of genomic DNA was extracted from cryopreserved PBMCs. Longitudinal blood samples from CLL patients on ibrutinib monotherapy underwent high-throughput TCR beta sequencing. The patients took part in an open-label, single-center phase 2 trial of ibrutinib monotherapy. The chain is encoded by TRBV5-4 joined to TRBJ2-1, with the D segment identity uncertain. This clonotype originated in a human donor with chronic lymphocytic leukemia. Specimen: PBMCs, collected after 12 months of ibrutinib treatment. The CDR3 reads CASSLTPFEQFF. The nucleotide sequence reads as follows: TGTGCCAGCAGCTTGACACCATTTGAGCAGTTCTTC.